This record looks at one T cell receptor beta chain sequence and its context. Its matching antigen is unknown. V was shortened by 2 bases and J by 3 bases, with 9 bases between the two germline ends. CDR1 and CDR2 from the germline V gene are MNHEY and SVGAGI. The CDR3 extends over 14 amino acids. TCRdb itself ran the 5' RACE reads through MiXCR, one entry per CDR3 protein. The top ten hold around 13% of the sample, which has 350,000 to 450,000 distinct CDR3 sequences, 20% seen once. The data belong to a study of CD8 T cells in ankylosing spondylitis. General study points: A TCR beta motif made of about 8 highly homologous variants seemed typical of ankylosing spondylitis blood.

The sample comprised blood, either unsorted or a sorted T cell fraction (not recorded which). The TCR originated in a male donor with ankylosing spondylitis or in good health (not recorded which). The V call is TRBV6-5, the J call TRBJ2-3; TRBD1 might be the D (6 bases). CDR3 sequence (DNA): TGTGCCAGCAGTTACCAGGGGACGACAGATACGCAGTATTTT. Translated, it gives CASSYQGTTDTQYF.